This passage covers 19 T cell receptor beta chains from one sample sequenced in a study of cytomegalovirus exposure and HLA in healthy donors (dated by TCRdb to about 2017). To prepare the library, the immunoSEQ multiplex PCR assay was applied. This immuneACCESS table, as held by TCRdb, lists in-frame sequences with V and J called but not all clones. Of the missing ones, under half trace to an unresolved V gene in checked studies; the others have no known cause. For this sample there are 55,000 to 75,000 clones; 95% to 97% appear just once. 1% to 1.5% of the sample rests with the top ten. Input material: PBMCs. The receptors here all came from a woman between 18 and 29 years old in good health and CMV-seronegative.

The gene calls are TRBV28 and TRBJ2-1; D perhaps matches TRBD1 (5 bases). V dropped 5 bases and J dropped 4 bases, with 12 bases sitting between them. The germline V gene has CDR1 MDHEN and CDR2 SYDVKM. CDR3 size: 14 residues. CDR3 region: CASSGSWTYNEQFF. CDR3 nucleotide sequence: TGTGCCAGCAGTGGTAGTTGGACATACAATGAGCAGTTCTTC.

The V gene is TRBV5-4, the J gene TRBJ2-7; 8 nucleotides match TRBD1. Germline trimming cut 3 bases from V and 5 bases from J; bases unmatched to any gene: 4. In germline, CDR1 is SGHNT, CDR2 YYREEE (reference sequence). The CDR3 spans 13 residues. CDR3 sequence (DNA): TGTGCCAGCAGCTCCCAGGGGGCTGACGAGCAGTACTTC. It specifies CASSSQGADEQYF.

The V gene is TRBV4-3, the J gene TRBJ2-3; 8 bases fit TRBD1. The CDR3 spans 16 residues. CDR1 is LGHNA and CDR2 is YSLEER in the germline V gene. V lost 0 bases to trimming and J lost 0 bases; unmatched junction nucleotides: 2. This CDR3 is CASSQDRGRSTDTQYF. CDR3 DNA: TGCGCCAGCAGCCAAGACAGGGGGCGAAGCACAGATACGCAGTATTTT.

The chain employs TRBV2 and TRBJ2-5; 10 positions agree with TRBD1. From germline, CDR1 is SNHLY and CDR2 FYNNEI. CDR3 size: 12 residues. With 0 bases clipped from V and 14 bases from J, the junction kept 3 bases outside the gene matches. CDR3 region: CASSEAGTGVYF. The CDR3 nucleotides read TGTGCCAGCAGTGAAGCCGGGACAGGGGTTTACTTC.

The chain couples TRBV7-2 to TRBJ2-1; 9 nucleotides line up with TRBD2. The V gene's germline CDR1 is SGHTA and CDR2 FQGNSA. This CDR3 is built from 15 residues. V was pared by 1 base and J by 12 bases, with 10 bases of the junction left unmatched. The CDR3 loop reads CASSLGGSGGSGQFF. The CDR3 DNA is TGTGCCAGCAGCTTAGGGGGTAGCGGGGGATCTGGGCAGTTCTTC. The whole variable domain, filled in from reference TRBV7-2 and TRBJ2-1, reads GAGVSQSPSNKVTEKGKDVELRCDPISGHTALYWYRQSLGQGLEFLIYFQGNSAPDKSGLPSDRFSAERTGGSVSTLTIQRTQQEDSAVYLCASSLGGSGGSGQFFGPGTRLTVL.

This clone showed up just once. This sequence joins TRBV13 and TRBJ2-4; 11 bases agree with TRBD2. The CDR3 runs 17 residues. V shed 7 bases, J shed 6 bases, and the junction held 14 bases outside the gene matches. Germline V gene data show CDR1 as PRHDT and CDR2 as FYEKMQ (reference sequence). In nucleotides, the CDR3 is TGTGCCAGCAACCCATTAGCGGGGGGGATGTCAGGAAACATTCAGTACTTC. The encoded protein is CASNPLAGGMSGNIQYF.

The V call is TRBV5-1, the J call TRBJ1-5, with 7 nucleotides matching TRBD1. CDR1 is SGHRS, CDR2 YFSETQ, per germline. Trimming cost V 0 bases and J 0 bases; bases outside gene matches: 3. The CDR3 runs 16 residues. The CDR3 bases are TGCGCCAGCAGCTTGGGGGACAGTTATAGCAATCAGCCCCAGCATTTT. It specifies CASSLGDSYSNQPQHF.

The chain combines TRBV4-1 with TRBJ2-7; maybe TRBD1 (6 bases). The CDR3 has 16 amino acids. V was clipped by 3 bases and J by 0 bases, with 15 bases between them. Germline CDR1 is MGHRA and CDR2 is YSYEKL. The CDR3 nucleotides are TGCGCCAGCAGCCAGGCGACAGGCCCGAGCTCCTACGAGCAGTACTTC. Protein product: CASSQATGPSSYEQYF.

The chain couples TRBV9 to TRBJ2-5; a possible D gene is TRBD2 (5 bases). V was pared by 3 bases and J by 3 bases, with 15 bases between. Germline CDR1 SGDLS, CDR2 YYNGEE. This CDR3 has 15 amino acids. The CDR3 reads CASSGGPGFEETQYF. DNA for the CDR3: TGTGCCAGCAGCGGAGGGCCTGGTTTTGAAGAGACCCAGTACTTC.

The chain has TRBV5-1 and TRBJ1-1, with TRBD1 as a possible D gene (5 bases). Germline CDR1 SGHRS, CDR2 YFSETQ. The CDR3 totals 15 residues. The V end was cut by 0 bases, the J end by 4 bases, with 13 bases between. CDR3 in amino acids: CASSLVGQGLTEAFF. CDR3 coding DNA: TGCGCCAGCAGCTTGGTAGGTCAGGGCCTCACTGAAGCTTTCTTT.

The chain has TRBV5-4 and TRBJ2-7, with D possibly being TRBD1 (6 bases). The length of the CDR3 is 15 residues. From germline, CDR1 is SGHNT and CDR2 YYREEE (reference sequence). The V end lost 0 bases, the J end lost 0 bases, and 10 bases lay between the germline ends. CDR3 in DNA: TGTGCCAGCAGCTTGGGGCAGGGGAGCTCCTACGAGCAGTACTTC. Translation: CASSLGQGSSYEQYF. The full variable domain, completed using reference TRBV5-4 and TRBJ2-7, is ETGVTQSPTHLIKTRGQQVTLRCSSQSGHNTVSWYQQALGQGPQFIFQYYREEENGRGNFPPRFSGLQFPNYSSELNVNALELDDSALYLCASSLGQGSSYEQYFGPGTRLTVT.

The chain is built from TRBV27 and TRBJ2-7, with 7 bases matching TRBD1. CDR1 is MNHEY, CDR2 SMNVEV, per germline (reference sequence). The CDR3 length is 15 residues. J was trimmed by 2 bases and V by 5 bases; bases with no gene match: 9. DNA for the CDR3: TGTGCCAGCAGTACCTACCCGACAGGGACCTACGAGCAGTACTTC. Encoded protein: CASSTYPTGTYEQYF.

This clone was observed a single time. The CDR3 nucleotides are TGTGCCAGCAGTTACGGGGCAGTCTACAATGAGCAGTTCTTC. Encoded protein: CASSYGAVYNEQFF. The chain links TRBV6-5 to TRBJ2-1; D possibly corresponds to TRBD1 (5 bases). CDR3 length equals 14 residues. Germline V gene data show CDR1 as MNHEY and CDR2 as SVGAGI. V lost 2 bases to trimming and J lost 3 bases, with 8 bases between them.

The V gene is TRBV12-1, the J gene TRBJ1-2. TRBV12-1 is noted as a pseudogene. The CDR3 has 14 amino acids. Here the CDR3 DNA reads TGTGCCAGCAGCTTTGCGCGTCCCAACTATGGCTACACCTTC. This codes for CASSFARPNYGYTF.

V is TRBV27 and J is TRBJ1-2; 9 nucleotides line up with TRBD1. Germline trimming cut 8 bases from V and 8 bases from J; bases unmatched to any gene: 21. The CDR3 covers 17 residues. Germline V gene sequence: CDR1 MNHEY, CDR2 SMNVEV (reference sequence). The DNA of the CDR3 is TGTGCCAGCTCTGCCTGGGGCCGGGACAGGGCGGCATGGGGCTACACCTTC. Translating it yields CASSAWGRDRAAWGYTF.

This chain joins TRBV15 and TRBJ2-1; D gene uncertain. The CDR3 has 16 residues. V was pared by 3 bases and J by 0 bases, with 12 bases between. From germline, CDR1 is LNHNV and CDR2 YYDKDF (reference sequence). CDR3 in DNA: TGTGCCACCAGCAGGCCGGGTCGCAGCTCCTACAATGAGCAGTTCTTC. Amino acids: CATSRPGRSSYNEQFF.

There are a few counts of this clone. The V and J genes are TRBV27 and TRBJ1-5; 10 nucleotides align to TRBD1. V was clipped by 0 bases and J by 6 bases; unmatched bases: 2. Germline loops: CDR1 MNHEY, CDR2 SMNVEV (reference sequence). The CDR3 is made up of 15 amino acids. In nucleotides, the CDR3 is TGTGCCAGCAGTTTATCCCGGACAGGGGGTCAGCCCCAGCATTTT. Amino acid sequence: CASSLSRTGGQPQHF.

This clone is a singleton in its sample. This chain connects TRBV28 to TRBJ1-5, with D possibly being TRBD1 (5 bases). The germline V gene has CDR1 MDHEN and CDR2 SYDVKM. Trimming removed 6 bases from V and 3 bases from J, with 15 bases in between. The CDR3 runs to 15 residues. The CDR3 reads CASSPGGASNQPQHF. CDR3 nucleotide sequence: TGTGCCAGCAGCCCCGGTGGGGCCTCCAATCAGCCCCAGCATTTT.

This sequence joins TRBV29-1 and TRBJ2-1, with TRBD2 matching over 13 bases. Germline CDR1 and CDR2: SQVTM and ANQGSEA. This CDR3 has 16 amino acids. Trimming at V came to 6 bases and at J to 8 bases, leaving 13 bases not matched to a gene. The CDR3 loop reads CSVGDPGLAGFDEQFF. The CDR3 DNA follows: TGCAGCGTAGGGGACCCGGGACTAGCGGGATTCGATGAGCAGTTCTTC.